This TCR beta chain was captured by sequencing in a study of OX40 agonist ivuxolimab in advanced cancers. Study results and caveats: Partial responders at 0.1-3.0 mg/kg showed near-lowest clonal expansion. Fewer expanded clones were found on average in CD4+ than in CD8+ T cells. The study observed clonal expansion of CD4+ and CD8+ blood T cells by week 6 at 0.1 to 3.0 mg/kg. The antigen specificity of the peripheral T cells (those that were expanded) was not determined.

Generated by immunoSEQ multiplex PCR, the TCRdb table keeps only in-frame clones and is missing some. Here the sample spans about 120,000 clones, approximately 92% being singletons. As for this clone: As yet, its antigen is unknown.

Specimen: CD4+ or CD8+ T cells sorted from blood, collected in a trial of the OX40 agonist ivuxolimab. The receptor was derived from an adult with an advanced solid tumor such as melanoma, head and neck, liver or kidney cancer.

CDR3 sequence reads: CATSLAGSQETQYF. For the CDR3, the DNA is TGTGCCACCTCACTAGCGGGGAGCCAAGAGACCCAGTACTTC. V usage is TRBV10-3 and J usage is TRBJ2-5, with 10 bases lining up with TRBD2. There are 14 residues in the CDR3. In germline, CDR1 is ENHRY, CDR2 SYGVKD. V shed 10 bases and J 1 base; nucleotides not matched to a gene: 6.